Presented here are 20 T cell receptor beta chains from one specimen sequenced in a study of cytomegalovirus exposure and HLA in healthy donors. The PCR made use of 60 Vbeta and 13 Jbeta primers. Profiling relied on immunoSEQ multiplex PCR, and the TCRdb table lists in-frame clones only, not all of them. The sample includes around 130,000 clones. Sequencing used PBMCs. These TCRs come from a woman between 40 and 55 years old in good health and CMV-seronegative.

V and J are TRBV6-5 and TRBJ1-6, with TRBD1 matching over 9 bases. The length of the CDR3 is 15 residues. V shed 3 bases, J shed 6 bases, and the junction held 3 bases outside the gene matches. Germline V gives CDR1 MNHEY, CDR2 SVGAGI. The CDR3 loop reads CASSYTGGFNSPLHF. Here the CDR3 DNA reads TGTGCCAGCAGTTATACAGGGGGCTTTAATTCACCCCTCCACTTT.

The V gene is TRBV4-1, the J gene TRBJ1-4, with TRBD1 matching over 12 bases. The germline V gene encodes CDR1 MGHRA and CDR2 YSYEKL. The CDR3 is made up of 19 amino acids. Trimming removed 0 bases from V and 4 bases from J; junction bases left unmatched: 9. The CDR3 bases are TGCGCCAGCAGCCAAGAAACCAGGGGACAGGGGGCGAATAATGAAAAACTGTTTTTT. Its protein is CASSQETRGQGANNEKLFF.

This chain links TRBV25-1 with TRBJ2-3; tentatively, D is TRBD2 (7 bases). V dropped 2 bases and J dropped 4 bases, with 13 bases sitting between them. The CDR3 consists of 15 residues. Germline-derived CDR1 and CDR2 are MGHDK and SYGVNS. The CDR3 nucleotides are TGTGCCAGCAGTGAAGGAGGGGGGGTTGCAGATACGCAGTATTTT. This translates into CASSEGGGVADTQYF.

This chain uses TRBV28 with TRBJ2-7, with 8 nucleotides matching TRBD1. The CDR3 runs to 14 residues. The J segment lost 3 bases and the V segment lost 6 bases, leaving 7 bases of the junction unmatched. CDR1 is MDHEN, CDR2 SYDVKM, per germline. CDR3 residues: CASRDRAVVYEQYF. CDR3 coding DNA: TGTGCCAGCAGGGACAGGGCGGTGGTCTACGAGCAGTACTTC.

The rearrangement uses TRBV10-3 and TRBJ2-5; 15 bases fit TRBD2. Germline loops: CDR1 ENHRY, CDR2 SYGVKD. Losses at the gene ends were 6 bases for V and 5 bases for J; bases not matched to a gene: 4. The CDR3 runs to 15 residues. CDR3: CAISAGTSGGETQYF. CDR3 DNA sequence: TGTGCCATCAGCGCCGGGACTAGCGGGGGGGAGACCCAGTACTTC.

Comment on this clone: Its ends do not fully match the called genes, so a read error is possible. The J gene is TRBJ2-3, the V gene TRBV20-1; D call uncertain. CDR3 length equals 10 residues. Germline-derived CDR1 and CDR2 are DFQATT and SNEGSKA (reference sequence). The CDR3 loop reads CSAREQFWHF. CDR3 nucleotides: TGCAGTGCTAGAGAACAGTTTTGGCATTTT.

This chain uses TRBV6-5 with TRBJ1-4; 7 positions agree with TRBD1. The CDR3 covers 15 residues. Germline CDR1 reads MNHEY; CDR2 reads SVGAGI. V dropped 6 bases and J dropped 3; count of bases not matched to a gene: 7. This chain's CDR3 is CASRQGGQPNEKLFF. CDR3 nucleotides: TGTGCCAGCAGACAAGGGGGACAGCCTAATGAAAAACTGTTTTTT.

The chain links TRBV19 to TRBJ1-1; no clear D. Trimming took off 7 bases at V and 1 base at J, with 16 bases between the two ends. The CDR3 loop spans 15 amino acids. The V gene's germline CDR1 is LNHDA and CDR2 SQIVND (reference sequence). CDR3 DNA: TGTGCCAGTACCCCTTTTGGCATCACGAACACTGAAGCTTTCTTT. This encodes CASTPFGITNTEAFF. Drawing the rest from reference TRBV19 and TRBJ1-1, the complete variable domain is DGGITQSPKYLFRKEGQNVTLSCEQNLNHDAMYWYRQDPGQGLRLIYYSQIVNDFQKGDIAEGYSVSREKKESFPLTVTSAQKNPTAFYLCASTPFGITNTEAFFGQGTRLTVV.

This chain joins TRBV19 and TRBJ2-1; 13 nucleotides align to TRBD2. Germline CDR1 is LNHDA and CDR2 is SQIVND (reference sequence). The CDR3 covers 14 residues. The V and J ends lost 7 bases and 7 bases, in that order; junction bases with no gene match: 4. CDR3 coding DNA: TGTGCCAGTAAGGGACTAGCGGGGTGGAATGAGCAGTTCTTC. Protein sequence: CASKGLAGWNEQFF.

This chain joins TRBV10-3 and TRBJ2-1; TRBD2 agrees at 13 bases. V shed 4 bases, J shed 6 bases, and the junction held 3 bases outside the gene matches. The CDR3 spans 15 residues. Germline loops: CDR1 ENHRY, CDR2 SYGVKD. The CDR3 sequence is CAISGGLAGPNEQFF. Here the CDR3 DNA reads TGTGCCATCAGTGGGGGACTAGCGGGGCCCAATGAGCAGTTCTTC.

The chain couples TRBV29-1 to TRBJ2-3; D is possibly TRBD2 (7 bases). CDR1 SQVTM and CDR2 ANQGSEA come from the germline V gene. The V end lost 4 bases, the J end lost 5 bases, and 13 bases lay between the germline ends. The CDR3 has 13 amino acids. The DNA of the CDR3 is TGCAGCGTTGTGGCGGGGGCCCAAGATACGCAGTATTTT. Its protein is CSVVAGAQDTQYF.

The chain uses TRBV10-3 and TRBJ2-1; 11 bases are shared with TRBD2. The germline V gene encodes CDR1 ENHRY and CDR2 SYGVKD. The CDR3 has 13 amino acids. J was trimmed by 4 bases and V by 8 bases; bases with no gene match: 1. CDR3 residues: CAIASGGYNEQFF. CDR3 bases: TGTGCCATCGCTAGCGGGGGGTACAATGAGCAGTTCTTC.

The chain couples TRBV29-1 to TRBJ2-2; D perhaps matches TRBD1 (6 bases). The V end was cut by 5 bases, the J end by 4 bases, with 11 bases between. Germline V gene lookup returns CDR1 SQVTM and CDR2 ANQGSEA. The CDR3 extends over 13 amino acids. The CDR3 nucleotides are TGCAGCGTTACCGGGACACTCACCGGGGAGCTGTTTTTT. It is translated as CSVTGTLTGELFF.

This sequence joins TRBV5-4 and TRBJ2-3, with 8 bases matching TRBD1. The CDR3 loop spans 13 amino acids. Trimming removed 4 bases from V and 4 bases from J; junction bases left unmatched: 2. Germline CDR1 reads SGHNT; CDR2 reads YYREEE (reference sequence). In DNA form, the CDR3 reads TGTGCCAGCAGCCGGACAGGGTCAGATACGCAGTATTTT. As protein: CASSRTGSDTQYF.

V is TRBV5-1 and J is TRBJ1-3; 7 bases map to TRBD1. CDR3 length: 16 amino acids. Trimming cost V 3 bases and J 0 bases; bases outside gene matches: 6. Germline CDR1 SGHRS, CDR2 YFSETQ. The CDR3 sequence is CASSWGTESSGNTIYF. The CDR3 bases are TGCGCCAGCAGCTGGGGGACAGAGAGCTCTGGAAACACCATATATTTT.

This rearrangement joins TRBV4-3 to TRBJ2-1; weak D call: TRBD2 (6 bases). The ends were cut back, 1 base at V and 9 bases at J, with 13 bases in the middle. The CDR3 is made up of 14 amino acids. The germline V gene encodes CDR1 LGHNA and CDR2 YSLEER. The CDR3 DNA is TGCGCCAGCAGCCAAGCCGGGAGTGGGAGTGAGCAGTTCTTC. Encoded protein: CASSQAGSGSEQFF.

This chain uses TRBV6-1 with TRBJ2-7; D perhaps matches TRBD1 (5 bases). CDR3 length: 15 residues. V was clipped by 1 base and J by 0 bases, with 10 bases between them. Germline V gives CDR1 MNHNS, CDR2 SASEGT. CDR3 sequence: CASSEGAGISYEQYF. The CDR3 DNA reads TGTGCCAGCAGTGAAGGGGCAGGGATCTCCTACGAGCAGTACTTC.

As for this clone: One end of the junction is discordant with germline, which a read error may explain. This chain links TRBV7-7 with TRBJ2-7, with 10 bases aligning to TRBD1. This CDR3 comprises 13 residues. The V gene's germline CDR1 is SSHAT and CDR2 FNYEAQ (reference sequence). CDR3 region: CASSLGQGDEQYF. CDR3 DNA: TGTGCTAGCAGCTTAGGACAGGGGGACGAGCAGTACTTC.

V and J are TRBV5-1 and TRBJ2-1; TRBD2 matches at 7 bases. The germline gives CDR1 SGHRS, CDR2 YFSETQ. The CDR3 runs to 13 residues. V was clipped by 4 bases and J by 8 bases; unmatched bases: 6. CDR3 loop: CASSGDREDEQFF. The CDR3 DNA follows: TGCGCCAGCAGCGGTGACCGGGAGGATGAGCAGTTCTTC.

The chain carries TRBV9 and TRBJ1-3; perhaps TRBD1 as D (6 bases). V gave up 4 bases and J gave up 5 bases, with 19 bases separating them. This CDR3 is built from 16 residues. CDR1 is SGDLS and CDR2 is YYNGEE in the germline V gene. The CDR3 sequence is CASSPHREFFRNTIYF. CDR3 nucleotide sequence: TGTGCCAGCAGCCCGCACAGGGAATTCTTTAGAAACACCATATATTTT.